The 24 T cell receptor beta chains below all came from one sample that was sequenced in a study of human T cells and chemical hapten exposure. Time point meaning: patch test 1, 2 weeks after DPC sensitization. Treatment noted: therapeutic diphenylcyclopropenone sensitization with weekly scalp DPC. One entry per CDR3 protein results from TCRdb running MiXCR on the RACE reads. The sample lists about 120,000 distinct CDR3 sequences; approximately 13% were seen once. Here the sequenced sample was whole blood, taken in connection with sensitization to the hapten diphenylcyclopropenone (DPC). These receptors all stem from a man between 18 and 29 years old with alopecia areata. Some clones in this sample may be carry-over from other donors' samples.

CDR3 loop: CASSPDRPYGYTF. In nucleotides, the CDR3 is TGTGCCAGCAGCCCGGACAGACCCTACGGCTACACCTTC. The V gene is TRBV11-2, the J gene TRBJ1-2; possible D gene TRBD1, 6 bases. V shed 5 bases and J shed 8 bases, with 15 bases lying between them. This CDR3 spans 13 amino acids. Germline-derived CDR1 and CDR2 are SGHAT and FQNNGV.

The chain links TRBV6-5 to TRBJ1-2, with D possibly matching TRBD1 (5 bases). The germline V gene encodes CDR1 MNHEY and CDR2 SVGAGI. The CDR3 is 18 residues long. V shed 0 bases and J shed 3 bases, with 20 bases lying between them. CDR3 protein: CASSYSRDKAFRDYGYTF. Written as DNA, the CDR3 is TGTGCCAGCAGTTACTCCCGAGACAAGGCTTTCAGGGACTATGGCTACACCTTC.

This clonotype appeared many times. The V call is TRBV20-1, the J call TRBJ2-5; TRBD2 agrees at 9 bases. Trimming cost V 7 bases and J 1 base; bases outside gene matches: 7. Germline assignment: CDR1 DFQATT and CDR2 SNEGSKA (reference sequence). The CDR3 is 14 amino acids. The DNA of the CDR3 is TGCAGTGGGGGGCTAGCGGGGTCCCAAGAGACCCAGTACTTC. Its protein is CSGGLAGSQETQYF.

The table lists this clonotype with a few counts. A read error may produce the germline difference seen at one junction end. This chain links TRBV29-1 with TRBJ1-1, with D hard to call. The CDR3 covers 13 residues. Per the germline V gene, CDR1 is SQVTM and CDR2 is ANQGSEA. In nucleotides, the CDR3 is TGCAGCGTTGATCCGTTCATGAACGCTGAAGCTTTCTTT. Its translation: CSVDPFMNAEAFF.

V gene TRBV7-2 combines with J gene TRBJ2-1; D not resolved. The CDR3 runs 12 residues. Germline loops: CDR1 SGHTA, CDR2 FQGNSA. Trimming left V 4 bases short and J 5 bases short, with 6 bases between. DNA for the CDR3: TGTGCCAGCAGCTCCTTTCACAATGAGCAGTTCTTC. Its translation is CASSSFHNEQFF.

This clonotype was found a few times. V and J are TRBV4-3 and TRBJ2-7; D uncertain. The CDR3 extends over 15 amino acids. The germline V gene encodes CDR1 LGHNA and CDR2 YSLEER. The ends were cut back, 0 bases at V and 6 bases at J, with 15 bases in the middle. Here the CDR3 reads CASSQDERTLTEQYF. The CDR3 DNA reads as TGCGCCAGCAGCCAAGATGAAAGGACCCTCACCGAGCAGTACTTC.

This sequence joins TRBV10-1 and TRBJ1-5; D is unclear. This CDR3 has 12 amino acids. Trimming took off 4 bases at V and 7 bases at J, with 8 bases between the two ends. In germline, CDR1 is WNHNN, CDR2 SYGVQD (reference sequence). CDR3 nucleotide sequence: TGCGCCAGCAGTGCCATAAACCAGCCCCAGCATTTT. Its translation is CASSAINQPQHF.

CDR3 loop: CASSRTGTDGGYTF. CDR3 nucleotides: TGCGCCAGCAGTCGTACCGGGACAGATGGCGGCTACACCTTC. V and J are TRBV5-1 and TRBJ1-2, with 7 bases aligning to TRBD1. V shed 5 bases and J 8 bases; nucleotides not matched to a gene: 12. The CDR3 contains 14 residues. The germline gives CDR1 SGHRS, CDR2 YFSETQ.

The rearrangement uses TRBV10-3 and TRBJ1-1; TRBD1 matches 7 bases. The trim removed 3 bases at V and 5 bases at J, leaving 9 bases unmatched. The germline CDR1 and CDR2 sequences are ENHRY and SYGVKD. The CDR3 length is 15 residues. In DNA form, the CDR3 reads TGTGCCATCAGTGACGGAGGGGGCGCGAGTACTGAAGCTTTCTTT. This sequence encodes CAISDGGGASTEAFF.

This clonotype was detected only a few times. The CDR3 loop reads CASSLTGVSGATDTQYF. The CDR3, as DNA: TGTGCCAGCAGTTTAACAGGGGTTAGCGGGGCCACAGATACGCAGTATTTT. The chain couples TRBV27 to TRBJ2-3; perhaps TRBD2 as D (8 bases). CDR1 MNHEY and CDR2 SMNVEV come from the germline V gene (reference sequence). V dropped 2 bases and J dropped 2 bases, with 17 bases sitting between them. The CDR3 runs to 17 residues.

Ten or more counts support this clonotype. V gene TRBV21-1 combines with J gene TRBJ1-5; TRBD1 is the table's D call and was not checked against the DNA. TRBV21-1 is a known pseudogene. The CDR3 runs 16 residues. CDR3 loop: CASSMGGLVVIQPQHF. The CDR3 bases are TGTGCCAGCAGCATGGGGGGGCTTGTCGTAATTCAGCCCCAGCATTTT.

This clonotype was found once. The chain has TRBV20-1 and TRBJ1-2; no reliable D call. CDR3 length: 12 amino acids. Trimming took off 4 bases at V and 1 base at J, with 7 bases between the two ends. Looked up from germline, CDR1 is DFQATT and CDR2 is SNEGSKA (reference sequence). CDR3 loop: CSATIINYGYTF. CDR3 DNA: TGCAGTGCTACGATAATTAACTATGGCTACACCTTC.

The chain uses TRBV6-5 and TRBJ1-2; 9 bases agree with TRBD1. Germline assignment: CDR1 MNHEY and CDR2 SVGAGI. There are 14 residues in the CDR3. Trimming took 2 bases from V and 7 from J; bases not matched to a gene: 5. The CDR3 spells CASSYGTGTAGYTF. CDR3 in DNA: TGTGCCAGCAGTTACGGGACAGGGACCGCTGGCTACACCTTC.

In its sample, this clonotype was seen a few times. The chain joins TRBV10-3 to TRBJ1-4, with TRBD1 identical over 12 bases. V lost 4 bases and J lost 4; bases outside the gene matches: 4. CDR3 length: 16 amino acids. Germline V CDR1 and CDR2: ENHRY, SYGVKD. The CDR3 bases are TGTGCCATCAGTGCGGGACAGGGGGCTAATAATGAAAAACTGTTTTTT. It specifies CAISAGQGANNEKLFF.

For the CDR3, the DNA is TGTGCCAGCAGTTCCCTAGGTAGTGGCGAGCAGTACGTC. Protein sequence: CASSSLGSGEQYV. The chain employs TRBV6-6 and TRBJ2-7; D gene ambiguous. Germline-derived CDR1 and CDR2 are MNHNY and SVGAGI (reference sequence). V shed 4 bases and J shed 6 bases, with 13 bases lying between them. There are 13 residues in the CDR3.

This clonotype was counted between two and nine times. This chain links TRBV18 with TRBJ1-1; D gene uncertain. The CDR3 is 15 residues long. Trimming shortened V by 1 base and J by 3 bases, and 12 bases separated the two germline ends. Germline CDR1 and CDR2: KGHSH and LQKENI. Here the CDR3 reads CASSPRAGGDTEAFF. The DNA for the CDR3 is TGTGCCAGCTCACCACGTGCCGGCGGGGACACTGAAGCTTTCTTT.

The table lists this clonotype with a few counts. The chain has TRBV11-2 and TRBJ2-7, with D tentatively TRBD2 (6 bases). Germline V lookup: CDR1 SGHAT, CDR2 FQNNGV. The V gene lost 5 bases and the J gene lost 2 bases, with 13 bases spanning the gap. The CDR3 length is 14 residues. CDR3 protein: CASSQARTTYEQYF. The CDR3 nucleotides read TGTGCCAGCAGCCAAGCCCGGACTACCTACGAGCAGTACTTC.

This clonotype turned up a few times. As DNA, the CDR3 is TGCGCCAGCAGCTTACGCAACCACTATGGCTACACCTTC. Translating it yields CASSLRNHYGYTF. This rearrangement joins TRBV5-1 to TRBJ1-2, with D unclear. The V gene's germline CDR1 is SGHRS and CDR2 YFSETQ. The V end lost 2 bases, the J end lost 3 bases, and 8 bases lay between the germline ends. The CDR3 sequence is 13 residues long.

Note on this clonotype: One junction end does not reproduce the germline sequence, and a read error may be involved. This sequence joins TRBV7-3 and TRBJ2-3; tentatively, D is TRBD1 (5 bases). The CDR3 length is 13 residues. Germline V CDR1 and CDR2: SGHTA, FQGTGA. CDR3 DNA: TGTGGCAGCAGCCCACAGGTCTCAGATACGCAGTATTTT. Translating gives CGSSPQVSDTQYF.

CDR3 region: CASSLDTGPQDYGYTF. Written as DNA, the CDR3 is TGTGCCAGCAGCTTAGATACAGGGCCACAGGACTATGGCTACACCTTC. The J gene is TRBJ1-2, the V gene TRBV7-6, with a weak D call TRBD1 (6 bases). V was trimmed by 1 base and J by 3 bases, leaving 15 bases between them. This CDR3 is built from 16 residues. The germline CDR1 and CDR2 sequences are SGHVS and FNYEAQ.

J is TRBJ2-2 and V is TRBV3-1; TRBD1 agrees at 7 bases. Trimming removed 0 bases from V and 8 bases from J; junction bases left unmatched: 9. CDR3 size: 16 residues. Germline V CDR1 and CDR2: LGHDT, YNNKEL (reference sequence). CDR3 loop: CASSQEMNRGSGELFF. CDR3 in DNA: TGTGCCAGCAGCCAAGAAATGAACAGGGGATCGGGGGAGCTGTTTTTT.

The CDR3 bases are TGCGCCAGCAGCCAAGTCCTGGCGCGGGGGGCGGATACGCAGTATTTT. Translating it yields CASSQVLARGADTQYF. The gene calls are TRBV4-1 and TRBJ2-3, with 8 nucleotides matching TRBD2. The germline CDR1 and CDR2 sequences are MGHRA and YSYEKL. J gave up 6 bases and V 1 base, and 9 bases lay outside the gene matches. The CDR3 spans 16 residues.

V and J are TRBV20-1 and TRBJ2-7; a possible D gene is TRBD2 (5 bases). CDR3 length equals 15 residues. Germline V lookup: CDR1 DFQATT, CDR2 SNEGSKA (reference sequence). The germline V and J ends were trimmed by 4 bases and 3 bases, with 19 bases remaining between them. In nucleotides, the CDR3 is TGCAGTGCTACATCCGGCCAGCGGCTCGACTACGAGCAGTACTTC. This translates into CSATSGQRLDYEQYF.

This chain connects TRBV9 to TRBJ2-3, with 7 positions matching TRBD1. With 3 bases clipped from V and 5 bases from J, the junction kept 6 bases outside the gene matches. The CDR3 extends over 14 amino acids. Per germline, CDR1 SGDLS and CDR2 YYNGEE. In DNA form, the CDR3 reads TGTGCCAGCAGCGCCCTACAGGGGAGAGATACGCAGTATTTT. Its translation is CASSALQGRDTQYF.